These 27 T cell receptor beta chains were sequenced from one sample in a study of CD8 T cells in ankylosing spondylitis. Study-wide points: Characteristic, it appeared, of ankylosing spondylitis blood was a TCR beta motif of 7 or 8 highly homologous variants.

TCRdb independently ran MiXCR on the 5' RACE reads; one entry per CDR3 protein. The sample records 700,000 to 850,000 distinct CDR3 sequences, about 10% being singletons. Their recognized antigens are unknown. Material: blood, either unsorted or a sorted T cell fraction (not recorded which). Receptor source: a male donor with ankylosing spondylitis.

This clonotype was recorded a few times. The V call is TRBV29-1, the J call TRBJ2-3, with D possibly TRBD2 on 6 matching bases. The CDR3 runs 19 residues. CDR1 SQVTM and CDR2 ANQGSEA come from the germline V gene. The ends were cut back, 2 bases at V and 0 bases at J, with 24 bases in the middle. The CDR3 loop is CSVEWPPGGKPSSTDTQYF. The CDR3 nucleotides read TGCAGCGTTGAATGGCCCCCCGGGGGAAAGCCTTCTAGCACAGATACGCAGTATTTT.

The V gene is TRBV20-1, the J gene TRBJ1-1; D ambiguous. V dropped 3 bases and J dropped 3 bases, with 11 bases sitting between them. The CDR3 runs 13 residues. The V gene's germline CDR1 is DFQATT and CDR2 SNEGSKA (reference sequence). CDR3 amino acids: CSASQATDTEAFF. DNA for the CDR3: TGCAGTGCTAGTCAAGCGACGGACACTGAAGCTTTCTTT.

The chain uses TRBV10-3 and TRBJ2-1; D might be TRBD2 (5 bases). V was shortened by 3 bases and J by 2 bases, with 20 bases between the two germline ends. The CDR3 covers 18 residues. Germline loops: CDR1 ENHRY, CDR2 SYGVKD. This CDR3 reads CAISDKSTKGDTYNEQFF. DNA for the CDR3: TGTGCCATCAGTGATAAAAGCACGAAGGGAGATACCTACAATGAGCAGTTCTTC.

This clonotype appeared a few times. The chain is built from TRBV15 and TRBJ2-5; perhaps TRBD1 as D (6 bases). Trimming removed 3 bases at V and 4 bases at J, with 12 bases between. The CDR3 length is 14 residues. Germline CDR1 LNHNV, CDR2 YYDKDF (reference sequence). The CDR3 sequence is CATSRRQAGETQYF. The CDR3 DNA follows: TGTGCCACCAGCAGGAGACAGGCAGGAGAGACCCAGTACTTC.

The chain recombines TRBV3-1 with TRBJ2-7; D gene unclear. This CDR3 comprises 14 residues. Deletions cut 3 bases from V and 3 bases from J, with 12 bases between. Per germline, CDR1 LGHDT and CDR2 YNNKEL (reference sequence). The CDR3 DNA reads TGTGCCAGCAGCCACCTCGGCCGCCTCTACGAGCAGTACTTC. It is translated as CASSHLGRLYEQYF.

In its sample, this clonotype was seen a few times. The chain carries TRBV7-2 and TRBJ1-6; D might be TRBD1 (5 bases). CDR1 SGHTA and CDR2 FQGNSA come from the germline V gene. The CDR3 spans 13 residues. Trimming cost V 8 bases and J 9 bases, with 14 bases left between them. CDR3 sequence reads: CASGRGDISPLHF. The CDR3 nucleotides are TGTGCCAGCGGCCGGGGGGATATTTCACCCCTCCACTTT. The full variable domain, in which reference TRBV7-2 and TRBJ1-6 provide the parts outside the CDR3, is GAGVSQSPSNKVTEKGKDVELRCDPISGHTALYWYRQSLGQGLEFLIYFQGNSAPDKSGLPSDRFSAERTGGSVSTLTIQRTQQEDSAVYLCASGRGDISPLHFGNGTRLTVT.

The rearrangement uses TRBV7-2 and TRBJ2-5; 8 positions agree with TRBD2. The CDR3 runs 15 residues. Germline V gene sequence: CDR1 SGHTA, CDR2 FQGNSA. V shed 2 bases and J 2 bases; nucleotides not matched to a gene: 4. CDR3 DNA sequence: TGTGCCAGCAGCTTACGCGGGGGGTTACAAGAGACCCAGTACTTC. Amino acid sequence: CASSLRGGLQETQYF.

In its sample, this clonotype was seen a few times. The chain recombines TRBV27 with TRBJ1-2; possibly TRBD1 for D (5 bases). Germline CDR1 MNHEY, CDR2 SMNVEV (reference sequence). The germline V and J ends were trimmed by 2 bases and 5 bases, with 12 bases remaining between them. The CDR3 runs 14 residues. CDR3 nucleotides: TGTGCCAGCAGTTTAGGTGGGGCGCGGTATGGCTACACCTTC. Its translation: CASSLGGARYGYTF.

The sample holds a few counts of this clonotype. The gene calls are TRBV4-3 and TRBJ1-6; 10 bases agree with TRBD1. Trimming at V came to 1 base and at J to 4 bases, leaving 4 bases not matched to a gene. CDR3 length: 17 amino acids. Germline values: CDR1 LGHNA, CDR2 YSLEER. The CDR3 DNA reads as TGCGCCAGCAGCCAAGGCCGGACAGGGGGTTATAATTCACCCCTCCACTTT. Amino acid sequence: CASSQGRTGGYNSPLHF.

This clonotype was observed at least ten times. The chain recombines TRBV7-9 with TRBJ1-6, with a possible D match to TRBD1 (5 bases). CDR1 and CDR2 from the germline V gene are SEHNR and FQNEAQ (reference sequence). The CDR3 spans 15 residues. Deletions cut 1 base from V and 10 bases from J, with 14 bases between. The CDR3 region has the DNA TGTGCCAGCAGCTTAGGGCTTCCAGGGTCATCACCCCTCCACTTT. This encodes CASSLGLPGSSPLHF.

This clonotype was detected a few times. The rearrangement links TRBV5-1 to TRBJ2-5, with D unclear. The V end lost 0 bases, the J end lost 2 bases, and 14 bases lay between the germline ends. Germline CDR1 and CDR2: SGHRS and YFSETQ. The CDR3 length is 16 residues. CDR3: CASSLGIWAEQETQYF. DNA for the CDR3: TGCGCCAGCAGCTTGGGAATTTGGGCAGAACAAGAGACCCAGTACTTC. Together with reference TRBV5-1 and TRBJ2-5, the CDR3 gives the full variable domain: KAGVTQTPRYLIKTRGQQVTLSCSPISGHRSVSWYQQTPGQGLQFLFEYFSETQRNKGNFPGRFSGRQFSNSRSEMNVSTLELGDSALYLCASSLGIWAEQETQYFGPGTRLLVL.

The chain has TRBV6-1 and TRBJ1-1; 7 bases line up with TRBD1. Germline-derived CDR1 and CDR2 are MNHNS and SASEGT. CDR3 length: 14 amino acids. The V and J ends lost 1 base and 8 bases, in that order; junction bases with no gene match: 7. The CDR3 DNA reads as TGTGCCAGCAGTGAAGGGCTCAGGGGGGAGGAAGCTTTCTTT. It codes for CASSEGLRGEEAFF.

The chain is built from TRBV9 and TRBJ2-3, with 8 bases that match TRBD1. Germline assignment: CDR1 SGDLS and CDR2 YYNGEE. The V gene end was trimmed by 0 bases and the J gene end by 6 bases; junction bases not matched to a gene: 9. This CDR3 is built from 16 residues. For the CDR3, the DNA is TGTGCCAGCAGCGTAGCTCCGGCAGGGGGCTACGATACGCAGTATTTT. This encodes CASSVAPAGGYDTQYF.

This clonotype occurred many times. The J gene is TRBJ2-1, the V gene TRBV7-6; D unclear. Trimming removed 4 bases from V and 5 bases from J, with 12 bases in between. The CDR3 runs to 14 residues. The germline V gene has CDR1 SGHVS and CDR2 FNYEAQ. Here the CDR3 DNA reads TGTGCCAGCAGCTCCCTCAGGCAGGACAATGAGCAGTTCTTC. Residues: CASSSLRQDNEQFF.

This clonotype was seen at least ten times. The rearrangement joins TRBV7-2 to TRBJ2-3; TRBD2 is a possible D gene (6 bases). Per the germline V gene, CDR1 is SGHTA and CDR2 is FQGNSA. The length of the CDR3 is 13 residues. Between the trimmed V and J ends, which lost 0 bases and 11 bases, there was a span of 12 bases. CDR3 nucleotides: TGTGCCAGCAGCTTAGCGTTTGCGGGATGGCAGTATTTT. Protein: CASSLAFAGWQYF.

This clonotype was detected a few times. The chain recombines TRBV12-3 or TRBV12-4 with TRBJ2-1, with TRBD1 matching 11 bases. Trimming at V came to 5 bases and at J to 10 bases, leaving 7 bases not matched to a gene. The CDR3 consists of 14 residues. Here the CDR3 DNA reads TGTGCCAGCAGTCGCCGGGACAGGGGGACAGAGCAGTTCTTC. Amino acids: CASSRRDRGTEQFF.

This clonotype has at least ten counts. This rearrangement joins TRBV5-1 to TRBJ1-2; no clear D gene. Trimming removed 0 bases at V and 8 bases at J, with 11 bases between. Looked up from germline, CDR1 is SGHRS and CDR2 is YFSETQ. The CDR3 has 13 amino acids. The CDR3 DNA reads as TGCGCCAGCAGCTTGGGTGGGGTTCGAGGCTACACCTTC. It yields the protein CASSLGGVRGYTF.

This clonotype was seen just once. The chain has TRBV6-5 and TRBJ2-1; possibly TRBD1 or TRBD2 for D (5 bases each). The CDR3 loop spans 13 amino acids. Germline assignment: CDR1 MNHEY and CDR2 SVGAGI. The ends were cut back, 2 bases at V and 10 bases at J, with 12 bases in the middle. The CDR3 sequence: CASSYPGTQEQFF. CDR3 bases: TGTGCCAGCAGTTACCCCGGGACCCAGGAGCAGTTCTTC.

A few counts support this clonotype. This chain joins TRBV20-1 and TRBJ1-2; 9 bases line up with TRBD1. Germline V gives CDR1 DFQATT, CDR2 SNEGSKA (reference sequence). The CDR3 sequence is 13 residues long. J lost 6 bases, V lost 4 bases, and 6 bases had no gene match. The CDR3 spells CSATRDRDHGYTF. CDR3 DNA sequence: TGCAGTGCTACCCGGGACAGGGATCATGGCTACACCTTC.

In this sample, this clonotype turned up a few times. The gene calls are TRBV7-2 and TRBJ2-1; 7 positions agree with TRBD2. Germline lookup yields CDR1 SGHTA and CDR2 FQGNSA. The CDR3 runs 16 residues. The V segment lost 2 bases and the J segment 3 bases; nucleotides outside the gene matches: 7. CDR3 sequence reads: CASSLSSAGNYNEQFF. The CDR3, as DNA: TGTGCCAGCAGCTTATCGTCAGCGGGAAACTACAATGAGCAGTTCTTC.

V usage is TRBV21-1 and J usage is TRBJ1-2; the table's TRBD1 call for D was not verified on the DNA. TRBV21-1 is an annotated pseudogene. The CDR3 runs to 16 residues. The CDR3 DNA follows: TGTGCCAGCAGCAGTAAGAACCGGGACAGGGTGGTAGGCTACACCTTC. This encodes CASSSKNRDRVVGYTF.

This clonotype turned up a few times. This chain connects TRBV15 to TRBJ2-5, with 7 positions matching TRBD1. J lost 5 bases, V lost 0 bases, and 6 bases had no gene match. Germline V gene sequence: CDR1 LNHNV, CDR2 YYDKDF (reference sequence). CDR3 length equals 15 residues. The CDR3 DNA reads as TGTGCCACCAGCAGAGATAGGTTCAGGGGGGAGACCCAGTACTTC. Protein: CATSRDRFRGETQYF.

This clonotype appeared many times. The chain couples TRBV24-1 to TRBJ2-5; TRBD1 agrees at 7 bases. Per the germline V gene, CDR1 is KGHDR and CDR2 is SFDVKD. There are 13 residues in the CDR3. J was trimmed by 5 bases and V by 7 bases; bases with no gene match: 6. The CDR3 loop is CATRGQISETQYF. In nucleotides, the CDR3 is TGTGCCACCAGGGGACAGATTTCGGAGACCCAGTACTTC.

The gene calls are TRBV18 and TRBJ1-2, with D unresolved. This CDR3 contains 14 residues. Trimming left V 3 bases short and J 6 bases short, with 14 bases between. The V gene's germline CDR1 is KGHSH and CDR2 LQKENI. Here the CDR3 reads CASSPWTGSHGYTF. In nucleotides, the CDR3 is TGTGCCAGCTCACCTTGGACGGGGTCGCATGGCTACACCTTC.

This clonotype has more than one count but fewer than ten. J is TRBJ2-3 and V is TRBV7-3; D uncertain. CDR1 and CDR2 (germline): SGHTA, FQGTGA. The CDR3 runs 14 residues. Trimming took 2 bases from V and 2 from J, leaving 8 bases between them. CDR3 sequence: CASSLRVPTDTQYF. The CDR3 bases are TGTGCCAGCAGCTTACGAGTCCCCACAGATACGCAGTATTTT.

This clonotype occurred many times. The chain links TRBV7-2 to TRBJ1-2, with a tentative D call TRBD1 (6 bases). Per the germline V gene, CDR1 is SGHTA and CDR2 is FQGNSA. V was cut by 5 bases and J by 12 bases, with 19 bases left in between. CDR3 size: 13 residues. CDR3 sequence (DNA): TGTGCCAGCAGCGTTGCCGGGACAAGACGGCACACCTTC. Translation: CASSVAGTRRHTF.

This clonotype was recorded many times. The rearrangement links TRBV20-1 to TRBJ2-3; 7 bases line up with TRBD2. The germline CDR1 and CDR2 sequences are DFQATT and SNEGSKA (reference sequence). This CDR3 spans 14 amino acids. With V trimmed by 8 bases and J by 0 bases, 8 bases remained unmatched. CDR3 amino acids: CSTRSGHSTDTQYF. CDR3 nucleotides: TGCAGTACCCGTAGCGGGCACAGCACAGATACGCAGTATTTT.